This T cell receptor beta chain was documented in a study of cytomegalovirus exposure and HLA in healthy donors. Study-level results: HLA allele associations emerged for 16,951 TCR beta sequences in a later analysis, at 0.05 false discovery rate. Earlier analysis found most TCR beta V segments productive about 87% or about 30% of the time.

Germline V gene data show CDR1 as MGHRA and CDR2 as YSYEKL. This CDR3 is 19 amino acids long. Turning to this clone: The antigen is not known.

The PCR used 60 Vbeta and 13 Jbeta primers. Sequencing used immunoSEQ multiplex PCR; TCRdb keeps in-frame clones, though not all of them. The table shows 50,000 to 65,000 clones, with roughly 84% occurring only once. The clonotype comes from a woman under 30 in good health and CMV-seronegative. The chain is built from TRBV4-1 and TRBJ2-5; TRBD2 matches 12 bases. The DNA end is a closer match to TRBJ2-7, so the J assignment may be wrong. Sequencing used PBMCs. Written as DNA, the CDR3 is TGCGCCAGCAGCCACCCAGGACTAGCGGGATCCCCGGGGGGCTACGAGCAGTACTTC. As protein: CASSHPGLAGSPGGYEQYF.